The T cell receptor (beta chain) under discussion was sequenced for a study of blood T cell repertoires in COVID-19. V was clipped by 5 bases and J by 7 bases, with 24 bases between them. The CDR3 covers 16 residues. Germline V gene data show CDR1 as SGHAT and CDR2 as FQNNGV. This clone has only a few counts. Methods used by the authors: It was from reference gene primer amplification that nucleated cell counts were estimated. Assay used: immunoSEQ multiplex PCR; TCRdb lists only in-frame clones, some missing. D and trimming were read from the DNA, whereas the V and J calls and clone size are those reported in that table. This sample has 450,000 or so clones, with 70% to 90% found just once.

The source material was peripheral blood. This chain joins TRBV11-2 and TRBJ2-7; possibly TRBD1 for D (6 bases). This sequence originates from a man younger than 35 with COVID-19, enrolled during active disease. The CDR3 bases are TGTGCCAGCAGCCCTAGACGCAGCCTGGGGGCATGGGAGCAGTACTTC. Its translation: CASSPRRSLGAWEQYF.